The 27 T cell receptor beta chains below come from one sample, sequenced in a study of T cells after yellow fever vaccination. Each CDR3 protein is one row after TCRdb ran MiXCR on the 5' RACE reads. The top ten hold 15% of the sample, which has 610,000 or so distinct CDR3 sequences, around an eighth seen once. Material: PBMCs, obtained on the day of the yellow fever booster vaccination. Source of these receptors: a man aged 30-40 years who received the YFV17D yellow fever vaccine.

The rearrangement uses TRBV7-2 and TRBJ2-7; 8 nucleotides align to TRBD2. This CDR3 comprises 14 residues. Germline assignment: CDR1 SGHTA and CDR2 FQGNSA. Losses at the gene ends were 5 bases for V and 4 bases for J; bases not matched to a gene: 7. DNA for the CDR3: TGTGCCAGCAGCCCGGGGGGGTTGGATTACGAGCAGTACTTC. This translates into CASSPGGLDYEQYF.

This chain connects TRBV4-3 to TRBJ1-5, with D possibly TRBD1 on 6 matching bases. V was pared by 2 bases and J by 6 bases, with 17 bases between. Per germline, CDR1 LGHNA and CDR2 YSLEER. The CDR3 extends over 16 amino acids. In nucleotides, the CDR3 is TGCGCCAGCAGCCAAAGATTCCCGGGACAAAGTCAGCCCCAGCATTTT. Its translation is CASSQRFPGQSQPQHF.

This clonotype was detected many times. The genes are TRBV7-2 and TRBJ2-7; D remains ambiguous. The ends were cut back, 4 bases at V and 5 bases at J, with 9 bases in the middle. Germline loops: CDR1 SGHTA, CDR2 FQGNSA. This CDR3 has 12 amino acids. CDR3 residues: CASSSFRNEQYF. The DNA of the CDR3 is TGTGCCAGCAGCTCCTTTCGTAACGAGCAGTACTTC.

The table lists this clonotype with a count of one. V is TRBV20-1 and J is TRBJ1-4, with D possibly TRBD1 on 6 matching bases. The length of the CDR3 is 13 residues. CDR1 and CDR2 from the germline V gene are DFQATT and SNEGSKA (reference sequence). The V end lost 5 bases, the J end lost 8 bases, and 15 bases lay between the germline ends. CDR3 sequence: CSAEARGTEKLFF. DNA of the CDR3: TGCAGTGCTGAAGCCAGGGGCACCGAAAAACTGTTTTTT.

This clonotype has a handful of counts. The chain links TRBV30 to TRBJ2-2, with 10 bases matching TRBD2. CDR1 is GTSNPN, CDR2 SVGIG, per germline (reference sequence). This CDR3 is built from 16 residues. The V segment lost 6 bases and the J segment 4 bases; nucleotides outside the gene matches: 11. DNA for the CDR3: TGTGCCTGCCCCGCACCGCTAGCGGGAGCCACCGGGGAGCTGTTTTTT. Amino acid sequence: CACPAPLAGATGELFF.

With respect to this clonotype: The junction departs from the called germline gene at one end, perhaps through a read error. This CDR3 is CASSFGGRGRMDILYF. As DNA, the CDR3 is TGTGCCAGCAGTTTCGGGGGTAGGGGGCGCATGGACATTCTGTACTTC. The chain recombines TRBV27 with TRBJ2-4; tentatively, D is TRBD1 (7 bases). Germline lookup yields CDR1 MNHEY and CDR2 SMNVEV (reference sequence). The CDR3 runs to 16 residues.

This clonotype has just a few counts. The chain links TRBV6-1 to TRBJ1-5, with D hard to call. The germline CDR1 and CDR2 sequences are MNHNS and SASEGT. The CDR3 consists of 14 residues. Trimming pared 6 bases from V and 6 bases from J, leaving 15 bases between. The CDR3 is CASRRLDVTQPQHF. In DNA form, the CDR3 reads TGTGCCAGCAGGCGCCTGGATGTAACTCAGCCCCAGCATTTT.

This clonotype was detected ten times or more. The CDR3 sequence: CASSKVRDRESTNEKLFF. CDR3 DNA sequence: TGTGCCAGCAGCAAAGTCAGGGACAGGGAATCCACTAATGAAAAACTGTTTTTT. The chain has TRBV21-1 and TRBJ1-4; TRBD1 is the table's D call, not checked against the DNA. TRBV21-1 is flagged as a pseudogene. CDR3 length: 18 amino acids.

CDR3 sequence (DNA): TGTGCCAGCAGCTTACTTATTGCCGGTGAGCAGTTCTTC. It yields the protein CASSLLIAGEQFF. The gene calls are TRBV11-2 and TRBJ2-1; D remains unclear. Germline assignment: CDR1 SGHAT and CDR2 FQNNGV. This CDR3 has 13 amino acids. Trimming took off 2 bases at V and 9 bases at J, with 11 bases between the two ends. The whole variable domain, filled in from reference TRBV11-2 and TRBJ2-1, reads EAGVAQSPRYKIIEKRQSVAFWCNPISGHATLYWYQQILGQGPKLLIQFQNNGVVDDSQLPKDRFSAERLKGVDSTLKIQPAKLEDSAVYLCASSLLIAGEQFFGPGTRLTVL.

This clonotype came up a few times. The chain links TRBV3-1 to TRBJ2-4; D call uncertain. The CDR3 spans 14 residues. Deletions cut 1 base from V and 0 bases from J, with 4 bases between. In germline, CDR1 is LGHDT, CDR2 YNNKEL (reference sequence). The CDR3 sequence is CASSQALAKNIQYF. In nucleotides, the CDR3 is TGTGCCAGCAGCCAAGCGTTAGCCAAAAACATTCAGTACTTC.

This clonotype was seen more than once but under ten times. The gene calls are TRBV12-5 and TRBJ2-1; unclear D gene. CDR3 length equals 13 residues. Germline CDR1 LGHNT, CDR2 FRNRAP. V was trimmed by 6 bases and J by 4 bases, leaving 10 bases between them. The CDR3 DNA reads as TGTGCTAGTGGCCCCGGCCCGTACAATGAGCAGTTCTTC. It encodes CASGPGPYNEQFF.

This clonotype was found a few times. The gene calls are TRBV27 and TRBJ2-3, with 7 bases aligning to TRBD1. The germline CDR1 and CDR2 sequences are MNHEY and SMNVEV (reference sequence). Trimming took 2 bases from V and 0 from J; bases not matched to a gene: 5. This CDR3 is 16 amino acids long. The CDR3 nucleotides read TGTGCCAGCAGTTTAAGGGGGCGTCTAAGCACAGATACGCAGTATTTT. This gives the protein CASSLRGRLSTDTQYF.

The CDR3 DNA reads as TGTGCCAGCAGTAGGACTAGCGGGAGATTCGGGGATACGCAGTATTTT. It translates to CASSRTSGRFGDTQYF. The chain combines TRBV27 with TRBJ2-3; 13 bases agree with TRBD2. CDR1 and CDR2 (germline): MNHEY, SMNVEV (reference sequence). The V and J ends lost 5 bases and 6 bases, in that order; junction bases with no gene match: 8. The CDR3 has 16 amino acids.

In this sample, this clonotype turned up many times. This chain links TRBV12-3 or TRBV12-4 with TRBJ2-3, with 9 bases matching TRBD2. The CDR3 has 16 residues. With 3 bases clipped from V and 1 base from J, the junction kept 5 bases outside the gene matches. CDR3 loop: CASSLQAGGRTDTQYF. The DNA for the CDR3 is TGTGCCAGCAGTTTGCAGGCGGGAGGGCGCACAGATACGCAGTATTTT.

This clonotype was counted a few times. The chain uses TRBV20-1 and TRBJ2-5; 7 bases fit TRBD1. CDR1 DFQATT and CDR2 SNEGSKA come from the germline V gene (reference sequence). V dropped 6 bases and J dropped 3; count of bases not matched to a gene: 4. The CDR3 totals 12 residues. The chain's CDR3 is CSATGTEETQYF. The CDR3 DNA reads TGCAGTGCAACCGGGACAGAAGAGACCCAGTACTTC.

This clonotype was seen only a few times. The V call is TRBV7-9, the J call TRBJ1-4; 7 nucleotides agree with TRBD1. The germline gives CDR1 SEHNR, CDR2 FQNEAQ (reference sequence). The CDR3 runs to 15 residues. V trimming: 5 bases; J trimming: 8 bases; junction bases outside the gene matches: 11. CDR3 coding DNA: TGTGCCAGCAGCCCGAGGGGGCCCCCCGTGGAAAAACTGTTTTTT. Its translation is CASSPRGPPVEKLFF.

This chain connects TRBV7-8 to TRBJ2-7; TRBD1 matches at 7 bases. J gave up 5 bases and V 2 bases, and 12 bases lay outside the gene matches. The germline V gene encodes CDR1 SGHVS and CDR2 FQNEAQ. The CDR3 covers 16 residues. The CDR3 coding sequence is TGTGCCAGCAGCTTACGAACCGGGACAGCGAGGAACGAGCAGTACTTC. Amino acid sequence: CASSLRTGTARNEQYF.

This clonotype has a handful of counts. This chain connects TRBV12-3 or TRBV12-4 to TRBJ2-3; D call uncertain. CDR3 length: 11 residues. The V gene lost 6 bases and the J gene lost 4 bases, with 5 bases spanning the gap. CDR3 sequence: CASRIADTQYF. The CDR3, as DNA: TGTGCCAGCAGAATCGCAGATACGCAGTATTTT.

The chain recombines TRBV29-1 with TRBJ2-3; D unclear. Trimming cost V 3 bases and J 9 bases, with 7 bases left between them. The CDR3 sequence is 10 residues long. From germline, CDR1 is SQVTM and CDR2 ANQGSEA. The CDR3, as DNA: TGCAGCGTTGACTCGGGCACGCAGTATTTT. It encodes CSVDSGTQYF.

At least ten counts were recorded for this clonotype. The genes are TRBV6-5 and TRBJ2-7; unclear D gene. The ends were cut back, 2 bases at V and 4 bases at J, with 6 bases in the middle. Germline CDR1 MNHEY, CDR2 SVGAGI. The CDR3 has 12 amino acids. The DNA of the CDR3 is TGTGCCAGCAGTTACGGGCTGTACGAGCAGTACTTC. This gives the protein CASSYGLYEQYF.

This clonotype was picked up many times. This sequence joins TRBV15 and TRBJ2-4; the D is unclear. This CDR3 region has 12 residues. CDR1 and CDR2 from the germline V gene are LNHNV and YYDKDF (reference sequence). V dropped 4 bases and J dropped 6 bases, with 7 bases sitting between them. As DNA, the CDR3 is TGTGCCACCAGCACCTTAGTAAACATTCAGTACTTC. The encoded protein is CATSTLVNIQYF.

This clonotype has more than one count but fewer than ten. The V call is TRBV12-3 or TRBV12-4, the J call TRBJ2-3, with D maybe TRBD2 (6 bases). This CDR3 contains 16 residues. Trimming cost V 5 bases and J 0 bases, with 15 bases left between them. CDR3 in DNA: TGTGCCAGCAGTCGCAGGGCGGGAACTAGCACAGATACGCAGTATTTT. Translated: CASSRRAGTSTDTQYF.

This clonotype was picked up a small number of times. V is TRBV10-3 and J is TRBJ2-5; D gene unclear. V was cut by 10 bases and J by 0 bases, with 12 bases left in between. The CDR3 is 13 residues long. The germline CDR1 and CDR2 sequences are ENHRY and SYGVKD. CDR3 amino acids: CATNRAYQETQYF. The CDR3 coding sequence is TGTGCCACGAATCGGGCGTACCAAGAGACCCAGTACTTC.

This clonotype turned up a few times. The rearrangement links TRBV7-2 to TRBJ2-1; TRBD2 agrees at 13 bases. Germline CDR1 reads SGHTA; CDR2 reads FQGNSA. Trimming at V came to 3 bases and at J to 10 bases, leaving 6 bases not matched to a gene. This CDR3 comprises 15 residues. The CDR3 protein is CASSFRTSGSQEQFF. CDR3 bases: TGTGCCAGCAGCTTCCGGACTAGCGGGAGCCAGGAGCAGTTCTTC.

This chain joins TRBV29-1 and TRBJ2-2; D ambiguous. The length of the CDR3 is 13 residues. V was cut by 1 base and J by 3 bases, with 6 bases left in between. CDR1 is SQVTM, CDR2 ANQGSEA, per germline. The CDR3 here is CSVEGWDTGELFF. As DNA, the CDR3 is TGCAGCGTTGAAGGATGGGACACCGGGGAGCTGTTTTTT.

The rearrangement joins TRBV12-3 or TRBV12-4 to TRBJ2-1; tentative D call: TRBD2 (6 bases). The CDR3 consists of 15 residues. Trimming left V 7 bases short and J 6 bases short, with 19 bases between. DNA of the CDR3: TGTGCCAGCACCTCCTACCTGCAGGGAGGCAATGAGCAGTTCTTC. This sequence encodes CASTSYLQGGNEQFF.

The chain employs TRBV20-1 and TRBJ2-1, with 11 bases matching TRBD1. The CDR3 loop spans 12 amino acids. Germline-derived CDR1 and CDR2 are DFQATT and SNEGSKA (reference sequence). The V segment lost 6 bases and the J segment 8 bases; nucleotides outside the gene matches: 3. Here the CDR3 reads CSARTGGDEQFF. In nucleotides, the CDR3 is TGCAGTGCCCGGACAGGGGGCGATGAGCAGTTCTTC.